This is a list of T cell receptor beta chains from one sample in a study of CD8+CD57+ T cells in acquired aplastic anemia. One entry per CDR3 protein results from TCRdb running MiXCR on the reads. The sample lists 95,000 to 150,000 distinct CDR3 sequences; almost 40% were seen once. Sequencing was done on a sample of sorted CD4+, CD8+, or CD8+CD57+ T cells (not recorded which) from PBMCs. The receptors shown here come from a human donor with aplastic anemia. Each CDR3 is given with its conserved first and last residue. D genes are given only for firm matches. Clone size appears in some rows only: once, few, many, or a class for an expanded clone.

TRBV20-1	-	TRBJ2-1	-	CSALPSRGCEQFF	TGCAGTGCTCTACCTTCCAGGGGCTGTGAGCAGTTCTTC
TRBV7-2	TRBD2	TRBJ2-7	many	CASSLGGSTYEQYF	TGTGCCAGCAGCTTGGGGGGGTCGACCTACGAGCAGTACTTC
TRBV7-9	TRBD1	TRBJ1-2	many	CASSARTGPIYTF	TGTGCCAGCAGCGCAAGGACAGGACCAATCTACACCTTC
TRBV25-1	TRBD1	TRBJ1-5	-	CASSQAGTGDQPQHF	TGTGCCAGCAGCCAAGCCGGGACAGGGGATCAGCCCCAGCATTTT
TRBV2	-	TRBJ2-2	many	CASDWQGGTNTGELFF	TGTGCCAGTGACTGGCAGGGCGGTACGAACACCGGGGAGCTGTTTTTT
TRBV6-1	-	TRBJ1-2	many	CASNGGANYGYTF	TGTGCCAGCAATGGCGGAGCTAACTATGGCTACACCTTC
TRBV4-1	-	TRBJ2-1	-	CASSPSGGAGYNEQFF	TGCGCCAGCAGCCCGAGCGGAGGCGCAGGTTACAATGAGCAGTTCTTC
TRBV5-6	TRBD1	TRBJ1-2	many	CASSLGQGGMNGYTF	TGTGCCAGCAGCCTGGGACAGGGGGGGATGAATGGCTACACCTTC
TRBV5-8	-	TRBJ2-2	-	CASTNRVNTGELFF	TGTGCCAGCACAAACAGGGTCAACACCGGGGAGCTGTTTTTT
TRBV7-6	-	TRBJ2-3	many	CASSTRQRPDTQYF	TGTGCCAGCAGCACACGACAGAGACCAGATACGCAGTATTTT
TRBV12-3/TRBV12-4	TRBD1	TRBJ1-4	many	CASRTTGLGEKLFF	TGTGCCAGCAGAACGACAGGGCTTGGTGAAAAACTGTTTTTT
TRBV7-8	-	TRBJ2-5	many	CASSLSVGKTQYF	TGTGCCAGCAGCTTAAGTGTGGGAAAGACCCAGTACTTC
TRBV2	-	TRBJ1-2	-	CASSEDRSTYGYTF	TGTGCCAGCAGCGAAGACAGGTCAACCTATGGCTACACCTTC
TRBV15	-	TRBJ2-7	-	CATSSRDSTSSYEQYF	TGTGCCACCAGCAGCCGAGACAGTACGAGCTCCTACGAGCAGTACTTC
TRBV12-3/TRBV12-4	-	TRBJ1-6	-	CASSWGGNSPLHF	TGTGCCAGCAGTTGGGGGGGAAATTCACCCCTCCACTTT
TRBV6-1	TRBD1	TRBJ2-1	-	CASGTTGLSYNEQFF	TGTGCCAGCGGGACGACAGGGCTCTCCTACAATGAGCAGTTCTTC
TRBV29-1	-	TRBJ1-1	many	CSAGLQNTEAFF	TGCAGCGCGGGACTCCAGAACACTGAAGCTTTCTTT
TRBV9	-	TRBJ2-1	-	CASSATDNEQFF	TGTGCCAGCAGCGCGACAGACAATGAGCAGTTCTTC
TRBV10-3	TRBD1	TRBJ1-5	-	CAISSTDRGSNQPQHF	TGTGCCATCAGTTCGACGGACAGGGGTAGCAATCAGCCCCAGCATTTT
TRBV2	TRBD1	TRBJ1-5	-	CASSAGQNSNQPQHF	TGTGCCAGCAGCGCGGGACAGAACAGCAATCAGCCCCAGCATTTT
TRBV19	TRBD1	TRBJ1-1	-	CASSPGQGGNEAFF	TGTGCCAGTAGTCCCGGACAGGGAGGTAATGAAGCTTTCTTT
TRBV9	-	TRBJ1-1	few	CASSVDVGTEAFF	TGTGCCAGCAGCGTAGATGTAGGGACTGAAGCTTTCTTT
TRBV7-9	-	TRBJ2-1	-	CASSLEGHEQFF	TGTGCCAGCAGCCTTGAAGGGCATGAGCAGTTCTTC
TRBV4-2	-	TRBJ1-2	many	CASSPGGGRAYGYTF	TGTGCCAGCAGCCCCGGTGGGGGCAGAGCATATGGCTACACCTTC
TRBV6-4	TRBD1	TRBJ2-1	many	CASSQQGAGRGEQFF	TGTGCCAGCAGTCAACAGGGGGCCGGAAGGGGTGAGCAGTTCTTC
TRBV10-2	-	TRBJ1-1	-	CASSDRSLNTEAFF	TGCGCCAGCAGTGATCGGTCGCTGAACACTGAAGCTTTCTTT
TRBV4-2	TRBD1	TRBJ2-6	-	CASSRHPPGQGAKEANVLTF	TGTGCCAGCAGCCGCCACCCTCCGGGACAGGGGGCGAAGGAGGCCAACGTCCTGACTTTC
TRBV29-1	TRBD1	TRBJ1-2	-	CSGFRTGGYGYTF	TGCAGCGGATTTCGGACAGGGGGCTATGGCTACACCTTC
TRBV5-1	-	TRBJ2-3	many	CASAGGLQNTDTQYF	TGCGCCAGCGCCGGGGGACTCCAGAACACAGATACGCAGTATTTT
TRBV6-5	-	TRBJ2-5	many	CASSHRGTRVVETQYF	TGTGCCAGCAGTCACCGGGGGACTCGGGTGGTGGAGACCCAGTACTTC
TRBV29-1	-	TRBJ2-2	many	CSVHALRGNTGELFF	TGCAGCGTCCACGCCCTGAGGGGGAACACCGGGGAGCTGTTTTTT
TRBV2	TRBD1	TRBJ2-3	-	CASSQGASTDTQYF	TGTGCCAGCAGCCAGGGGGCCAGCACAGATACGCAGTATTTT
TRBV15	-	TRBJ1-1	-	CATVEQGANTEAFF	TGTGCCACCGTTGAACAGGGAGCGAACACTGAAGCTTTCTTT
TRBV27	TRBD1	TRBJ1-2	-	CASRRQGGNYGYTF	TGTGCCAGCCGTCGACAGGGGGGGAACTATGGCTACACCTTC
TRBV20-1	TRBD2	TRBJ2-4	many	CSLRREGERGSKNIQYF	TGCAGTCTCCGCAGGGAGGGAGAAAGGGGATCGAAAAACATTCAGTACTTC
TRBV6-1	TRBD1	TRBJ1-2	many	CASSALGQGAGWFQGYTF	TGTGCCAGCAGTGCGCTGGGACAGGGGGCGGGATGGTTCCAGGGCTACACCTTC
TRBV10-1	-	TRBJ2-3	many	CASSENPGRTDTQYF	TGCGCCAGCAGTGAGAATCCGGGACGCACAGATACGCAGTATTTT
TRBV5-4	-	TRBJ2-1	once	CASSLLYNEQFF	TGTGCCAGCAGCTTGCTGTACAATGAGCAGTTCTTC
TRBV4-2	-	TRBJ1-2	-	CASSQPDIYYGYTF	TGTGCCAGCAGCCAACCAGACATCTACTATGGCTACACCTTC
TRBV5-1	-	TRBJ2-1	-	CASSLVTDNEQFF	TGCGCCAGCAGCTTAGTCACCGACAATGAGCAGTTCTTC
TRBV4-1	-	TRBJ1-6	many	CASSLTGYSPLHF	TGCGCCAGCAGCCTTACGGGGTATTCACCCCTCCACTTT
TRBV9	-	TRBJ2-7	-	CASSVGGAIGYEQYF	TGTGCCAGCAGCGTAGGGGGGGCCATCGGCTACGAGCAGTACTTC
TRBV24-1	-	TRBJ1-2	many	CATSAGGGVGYTF	TGTGCCACCAGTGCAGGAGGAGGGGTCGGCTACACCTTC
TRBV10-3	-	TRBJ1-5	many	CAISSDDQPQHF	TGTGCCATCAGTTCAGACGATCAGCCCCAGCATTTT
TRBV7-2	TRBD1	TRBJ2-7	many	CASSLAAGGSYEQYF	TGTGCCAGCAGCTTAGCGGCAGGGGGATCCTACGAGCAGTACTTC
TRBV6-5	-	TRBJ1-3	many	CASSYKPETAIYF	TGTGCCAGCAGTTATAAGCCCGAAACGGCCATATATTTT
TRBV5-6	TRBD2	TRBJ2-3	-	CASGLDKRSGATDTQYF	TGTGCCAGCGGCTTGGATAAGCGGAGCGGGGCTACAGATACGCAGTATTTT
TRBV6-1	-	TRBJ1-3	many	CASSEHRISSGNTIYF	TGTGCCAGCAGTGAGCACAGGATCAGCTCTGGAAACACCATATATTTT
TRBV6-1	TRBD1	TRBJ1-2	many	CASVRTGANYGYTF	TGTGCCAGCGTGCGGACAGGGGCTAACTATGGCTACACCTTC
TRBV19	-	TRBJ1-2	many	CASKEGPNYGYTF	TGTGCCAGTAAGGAGGGCCCAAACTATGGCTACACCTTC
TRBV24-1	TRBD1	TRBJ1-1	many	CATSDPRTGTEAFF	TGTGCCACCAGTGATCCCAGGACAGGGACTGAAGCTTTCTTT
TRBV9	TRBD1	TRBJ1-6	-	CASSTFDRVGNSPLHF	TGTGCCAGCAGCACCTTCGACAGGGTGGGGAATTCACCCCTCCACTTT
TRBV30	-	TRBJ1-2	-	CAWSDVGRIYGYTF	TGTGCCTGGAGCGACGTGGGACGGATCTATGGCTACACCTTC
TRBV19	TRBD1	TRBJ1-4	-	CASSAAGTGAEKLFF	TGTGCCAGTAGTGCCGCCGGGACAGGGGCTGAAAAACTGTTTTTT
TRBV11-2	TRBD2	TRBJ2-1	-	CASSRTSGGPDEQFF	TGTGCCAGCAGTCGGACTAGCGGGGGGCCGGATGAGCAGTTCTTC
TRBV5-1	-	TRBJ1-3	few	CASSLEITGQPSGNTIYF	TGCGCCAGCAGCTTGGAAATCACAGGGCAACCCTCTGGAAACACCATATATTTT
TRBV6-1	TRBD2	TRBJ2-1	few	CASTGIAGAVKNEQFF	TGTGCCAGCACCGGGATAGCGGGGGCGGTTAAGAATGAGCAGTTCTTC
TRBV20-1	TRBD1	TRBJ1-2	many	CSADNRGRSYGYTF	TGCAGTGCTGATAACAGGGGGCGAAGTTATGGCTACACCTTC
TRBV9	TRBD2	TRBJ2-3	-	CASSRPAGGTDTQYF	TGTGCCAGCAGCAGACCAGCGGGGGGTACAGATACGCAGTATTTT
TRBV19	-	TRBJ2-7	-	CASSIWRGMAYEQYF	TGTGCCAGTAGTATCTGGCGCGGGATGGCCTACGAGCAGTACTTC